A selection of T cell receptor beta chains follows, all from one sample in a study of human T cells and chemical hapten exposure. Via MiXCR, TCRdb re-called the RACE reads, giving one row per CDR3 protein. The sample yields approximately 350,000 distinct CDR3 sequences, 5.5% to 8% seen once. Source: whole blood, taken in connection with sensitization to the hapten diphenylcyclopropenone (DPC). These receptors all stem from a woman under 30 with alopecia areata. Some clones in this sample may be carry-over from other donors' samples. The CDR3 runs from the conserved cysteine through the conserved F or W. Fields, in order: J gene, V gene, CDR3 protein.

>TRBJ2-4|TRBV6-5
CASSSSARGTLAKNIQYF
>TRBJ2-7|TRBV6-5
CASRPGQAVFYEQYF
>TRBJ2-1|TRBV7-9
CASSSRTSGTYNEQFF
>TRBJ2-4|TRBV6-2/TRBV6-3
CASSYSGELNIQYF
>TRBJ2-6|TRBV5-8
CASSPKQHSGANVLTF
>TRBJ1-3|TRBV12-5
CASGLVSGGTGNTIYF
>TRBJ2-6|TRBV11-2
CASSLVRGPGANVLTF
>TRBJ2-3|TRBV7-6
CASSLAPGGGGSQGTQYF
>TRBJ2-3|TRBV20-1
CSASASPGTSNYF
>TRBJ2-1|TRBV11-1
CASRLSLLSYNEQFF
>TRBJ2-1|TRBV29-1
CSVVGGYNEQFF
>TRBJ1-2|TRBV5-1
CASSFDSGTASYGYTF
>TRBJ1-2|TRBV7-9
CASSLEGTGVGYTF
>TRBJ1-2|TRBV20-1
CSATLGQGVYGYTF
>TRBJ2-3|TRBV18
CASSPSAGGADTQYF
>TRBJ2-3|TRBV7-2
CASSTLGTRPGDTQYF
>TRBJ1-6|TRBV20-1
CSARDSDKLVSPLHF
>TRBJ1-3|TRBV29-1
CSVPGRYSGNTIYF
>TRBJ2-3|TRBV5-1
CASAQAGALTDTQYF
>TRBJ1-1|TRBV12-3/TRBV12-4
CASSFGDRCSLNTEAFF
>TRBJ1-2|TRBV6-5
CASSSAQGFRGYGYTF
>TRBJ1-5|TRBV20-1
CSAPDRSTHQPQHF
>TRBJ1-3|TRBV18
CASSPPAGAGNTIYF
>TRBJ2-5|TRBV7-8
CASSSERAGIQETQYF
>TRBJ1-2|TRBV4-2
CASSQDSTDYGYTF